Shown below are 3 T cell receptor beta chains from a single sample sequenced in a study of human T cells and chemical hapten exposure (dated by TCRdb to 2020 to 2023). Explained via the paper, the time point label denotes: pre-sensitization, week 0. The sample's treatment or condition, from its label and the paper: therapeutic diphenylcyclopropenone sensitization with weekly scalp DPC. Library creation used RACE. TCRdb shows the sequencer as NextSeq 500. Through fastp at Q25 and MiXCR, TCRdb rebuilt clones from the public reads, retaining in-frame beta chains. All rows with the same CDR3 protein become a single entry with the most common DNA and genes. The sample has 35,000 to 50,000 distinct CDR3 sequences on record, more than 9% of them singletons. The ten largest clonotypes hold roughly 6% of the sample. Material: whole blood, obtained in connection with sensitization to the hapten diphenylcyclopropenone (DPC). Every receptor here comes from a man aged 25-45 years with alopecia areata. Some clones in this sample may be carry-over from other donors' samples.

The table lists this clonotype with many counts. This chain joins TRBV4-2 and TRBJ2-7; TRBD1 matches at 9 bases. V was clipped by 0 bases and J by 6 bases; unmatched bases: 6. The CDR3 is made up of 15 amino acids. Germline CDR1 is LGHNA and CDR2 is YNFKEQ. Written as DNA, the CDR3 is TGTGCCAGCAGCCAAGAACAGGGGGCGATAGGCGAGCAGTACTTC. Translation: CASSQEQGAIGEQYF.

This chain links TRBV29-1 with TRBJ1-2; a possible D gene is TRBD1 (6 bases). With 6 bases removed from V and 3 bases from J, the gap between germline ends came to 14 bases. The CDR3 sequence is 13 residues long. Germline CDR1 reads SQVTM; CDR2 reads ANQGSEA. CDR3: CSVGRGRDYGYTF. The CDR3 DNA reads as TGCAGCGTGGGCAGGGGAAGGGACTATGGCTACACCTTC.

The CDR3 loop is CASIETGGLNEQFF. Here the CDR3 DNA reads TGTGCCAGCATTGAGACAGGGGGCTTGAATGAGCAGTTCTTC. This chain joins TRBV6-6 and TRBJ2-1, with TRBD1 matching 10 bases. Germline V gene lookup returns CDR1 MNHNY and CDR2 SVGAGI (reference sequence). This CDR3 is 14 amino acids long. The V and J ends lost 7 bases and 7 bases, in that order; junction bases with no gene match: 7.